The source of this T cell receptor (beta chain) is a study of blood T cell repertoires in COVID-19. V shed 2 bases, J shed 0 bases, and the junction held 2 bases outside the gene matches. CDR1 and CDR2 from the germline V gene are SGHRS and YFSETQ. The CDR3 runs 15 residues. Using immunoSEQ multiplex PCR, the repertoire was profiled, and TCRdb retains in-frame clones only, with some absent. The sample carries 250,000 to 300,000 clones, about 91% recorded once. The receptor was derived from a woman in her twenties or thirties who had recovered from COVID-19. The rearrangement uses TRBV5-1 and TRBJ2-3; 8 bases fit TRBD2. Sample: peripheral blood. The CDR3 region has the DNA TGCGCCAGCAGCTTCGGGGGGGCGAGCACAGATACGCAGTATTTT. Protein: CASSFGGASTDTQYF.